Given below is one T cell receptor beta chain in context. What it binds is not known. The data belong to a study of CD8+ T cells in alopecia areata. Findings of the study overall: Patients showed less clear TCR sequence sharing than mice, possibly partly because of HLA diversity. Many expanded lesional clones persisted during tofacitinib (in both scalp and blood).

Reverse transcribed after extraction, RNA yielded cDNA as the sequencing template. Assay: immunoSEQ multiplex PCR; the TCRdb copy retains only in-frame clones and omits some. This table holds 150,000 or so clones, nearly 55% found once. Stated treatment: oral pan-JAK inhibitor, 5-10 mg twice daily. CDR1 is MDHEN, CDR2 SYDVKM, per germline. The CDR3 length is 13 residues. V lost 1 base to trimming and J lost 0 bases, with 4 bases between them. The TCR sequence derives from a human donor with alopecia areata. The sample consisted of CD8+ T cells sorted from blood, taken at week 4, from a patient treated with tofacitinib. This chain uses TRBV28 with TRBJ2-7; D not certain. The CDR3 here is CASSLFISYEQYF. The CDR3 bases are TGTGCCAGCAGTTTATTCATCTCCTACGAGCAGTACTTC. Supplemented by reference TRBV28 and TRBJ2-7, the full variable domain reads DVKVTQSSRYLVKRTGEKVFLECVQDMDHENMFWYRQDPGLGLRLIYFSYDVKMKEKGDIPEGYSVSREKKERFSLILESASTNQTSMYLCASSLFISYEQYFGPGTRLTVT.